Listed below are T cell receptor beta chains from one sample, sequenced in a study of blood T cell repertoires in COVID-19. Assay: immunoSEQ multiplex PCR; the TCRdb copy retains only in-frame clones and omits some. The sample holds about 230,000 clones, around 84% seen once. The sequenced sample consisted of peripheral blood. The receptors originated from a middle-aged man with COVID-19, enrolled during active disease. The CDR3 runs from the conserved cysteine through the conserved F or W. Each record gives: D gene, clone size, J gene, V gene, CDR3 DNA, CDR3 protein. The D gene is left open where the match is weak. The listing skips clone size in some rows; elsewhere it reads once, few, many or a size class.

TRBD1	.	TRBJ2-7	TRBV27	TGTGCCAGCAGTTCCCGGGACAGCGGAACCTACGAGCAGTACTTC	CASSSRDSGTYEQYF
.	.	TRBJ1-5	TRBV6-1	TGTGCCAGCAGTGAACGCCCGGGACTTTCAAGGGGCAATCAGCCCCAGCATTTT	CASSERPGLSRGNQPQHF
.	.	TRBJ2-3	TRBV2	TGTGCCAGCATCCGGGATGGTAGCCGGCGGGCAGATACGCAGTATTTT	CASIRDGSRRADTQYF
.	.	TRBJ2-4	TRBV23-1	TGCGCCAGCAGTCCCAGGAGGGAGCAGGGCCCAGCCAAAAACATTCAGTACTTC	CASSPRREQGPAKNIQYF
TRBD2	.	TRBJ2-1	TRBV6-1	TGTGCCAGCAGTGAAGCGAGCATGGGACTAGCGGGAGGACCTCATCAGTTCTTC	CASSEASMGLAGGPHQFF
.	.	TRBJ1-2	TRBV7-2	TGTGCCAGCAGCTACCTACAGGGAGCTAACTATGGCTACACCTTC	CASSYLQGANYGYTF
.	.	TRBJ2-1	TRBV19	TGTGCCAGTAGTAAAGGACAGTCTGCTGAGCAGTTCTTC	CASSKGQSAEQFF
.	once	TRBJ2-3	TRBV29-1	TGCAGCGTTGCTGACCCAGGGGCTGATACGCAGTATTTT	CSVADPGADTQYF
.	once	TRBJ2-3	TRBV9	TGTGCCAGCAGCGACCACTCCGGGACTGCTAGCACAGATACGCAGTATTTT	CASSDHSGTASTDTQYF
TRBD1	.	TRBJ1-2	TRBV24-1	TGTGCCACCAGTGGACAGGGACATTATGGCTACACCTTC	CATSGQGHYGYTF
TRBD1	.	TRBJ2-2	TRBV10-2	TGCGCCAGCAGGGGACAGGGGCCACGCCGAGTAACCGGGGAGCTGTTTTTT	CASRGQGPRRVTGELFF
TRBD2	.	TRBJ2-7	TRBV2	TGTGCCAGCAGTGGGTCCGGGACTAGCGGGAGGCCCTACGAGCAGTACTTC	CASSGSGTSGRPYEQYF
TRBD1	.	TRBJ2-2	TRBV18	TGTGCCAGCTCACCAGCGACAGGGGTCACCGGGGAGCTGTTTTTT	CASSPATGVTGELFF
TRBD1	.	TRBJ1-1	TRBV3-1/TRBV3-2	TGTGCCAGCAGCCAAGACGGGACCTCCAGGGGGGAAGCTTTCTTT	CASSQDGTSRGEAFF
TRBD2	.	TRBJ2-1	TRBV12-3/TRBV12-4	TGTGCAACTAGCGGGGGGGTTGGCAATGAGCAGTTCTTC	CATSGGVGNEQFF
.	.	TRBJ2-7	TRBV9	TGTGCCAGCAGCGTAGAGACTGGTACCTACGAGCAGTACTTC	CASSVETGTYEQYF
.	.	TRBJ1-3	TRBV5-1	TGCGCCAGCAGTCCGACAAGCTCTGGAAACACCATATATTTT	CASSPTSSGNTIYF
.	.	TRBJ1-5	TRBV6-1	TGTGCCAGCAGTGAAGCAGGGGGTAGCAATCAGCCCCAGCATTTT	CASSEAGGSNQPQHF
.	.	TRBJ2-1	TRBV7-9	TGTGCCAGCAGCTTAGGGCCGGGGAACTACAATGAGCAGTTCTTC	CASSLGPGNYNEQFF
TRBD1	.	TRBJ2-5	TRBV7-7	TGTGCTAGCAGCTCGGGACAGGGGGGACAAGAGACCCAGTACTTC	CASSSGQGGQETQYF
TRBD1	.	TRBJ1-1	TRBV2	TGTGCCAGCAGCGCGACGGACAGGGCTGAAGCTTTCTTT	CASSATDRAEAFF
TRBD1	.	TRBJ1-3	TRBV2	TGTGCCAGCAGTAGGGACAGTGGAGAATCTGGAAACACCATATATTTT	CASSRDSGESGNTIYF
TRBD1	.	TRBJ2-1	TRBV9	TGTGCCAGCAGCGTAGGGGACAGCAACCACAATGAGCAGTTCTTC	CASSVGDSNHNEQFF
TRBD1	.	TRBJ1-1	TRBV27	TGTGCCAGCAGTTTATTTGCAACCGGGACAGGGAACACTGAAGCTTTCTTT	CASSLFATGTGNTEAFF
TRBD2	once	TRBJ2-3	TRBV5-8	TGTGCCAGCAGCTTGGGGTTGGCTAGCGGGAGCTCAAATACGCAGTATTTT	CASSLGLASGSSNTQYF
.	.	TRBJ1-1	TRBV18	TGTGCCAGCTCACCAAGGTCAGGGATTGAAGCTTTCTTT	CASSPRSGIEAFF
TRBD1	.	TRBJ1-6	TRBV13	TGTGCCAGCAGCATTGGACAGGGCCTAGGTTCACCCCTCCACTTT	CASSIGQGLGSPLHF
.	.	TRBJ1-2	TRBV27	TGTGCCAGCAGTTTAGGAAGGGGCAGCTACACCTTC	CASSLGRGSYTF
.	.	TRBJ2-1	TRBV7-2	TGTGCCAGCACCCATAAAACCGGAGGGATCCATGAGCAGTTCTTC	CASTHKTGGIHEQFF
.	once	TRBJ2-2	TRBV12-1	TGTGCCAGCAGCTTTGGGGGGGCCGGGGAGCTGTTTTTT	CASSFGGAGELFF
.	.	TRBJ2-7	TRBV4-3	TGCGCCAGCAGCCGCCGGGTCCCCTCCTACGAGCAGTACTTC	CASSRRVPSYEQYF
TRBD2	.	TRBJ2-1	TRBV5-1	TGCGCCAGCAGCCAGACTAGCGGGAGGGCCGCTGAGCAGTTCTTC	CASSQTSGRAAEQFF
TRBD2	.	TRBJ2-7	TRBV3-1/TRBV3-2	TGTGCCAGCAGCCAAGACCAACCATACGACAGGGTTGGGGGGACTAGCGGGAGCTACGAGCAGTACTTC	CASSQDQPYDRVGGTSGSYEQYF
TRBD1	.	TRBJ2-1	TRBV5-1	TGCGCCAGCAGCTCGGGACAGCCCTCCAATGAGCAGTTCTTC	CASSSGQPSNEQFF
.	.	TRBJ2-3	TRBV20-1	TGCAGTGCGTCTCAGTCAGATACGCAGTATTTT	CSASQSDTQYF
.	.	TRBJ2-2	TRBV5-3	TGTGCCAGAAGCCCCTTGAAGGGGGTGTCGAACACCGGGGAGCTGTTTTTT	CARSPLKGVSNTGELFF
TRBD2	.	TRBJ2-7	TRBV18	TGTGCCAGCTCACCACCATCCCGCGGGAGCTCCTACGAGCAGTACTTC	CASSPPSRGSSYEQYF
.	.	TRBJ2-6	TRBV4-3	TGCGCCAGCAGCCAAGTCGGGGGATCTGGGGCCAACGTCCTGACTTTC	CASSQVGGSGANVLTF
TRBD1	.	TRBJ2-5	TRBV5-1	TGCGCCAGCAGCTCTGGGACAGGGAAAGAGACCCAGTACTTC	CASSSGTGKETQYF
TRBD1	.	TRBJ1-2	TRBV7-9	TGTGCCAGCAGCCGCTTGGGACAGGGAGTTTCCTATGGCTACACCTTC	CASSRLGQGVSYGYTF
TRBD1	medium-sized	TRBJ1-5	TRBV6-5	TGTGCCAGCAGTTCACAGGGGGCAGGGCCCCAGCATTTT	CASSSQGAGPQHF
TRBD1	.	TRBJ2-7	TRBV28	TGTGCCAGCAGTTGGACAGGGGTGGTCGAGCAGTACTTC	CASSWTGVVEQYF
.	once	TRBJ2-7	TRBV12-3/TRBV12-4	TGTGCCAGCAGCCCCGATCTGGCGGGCGAGCAGTACTTC	CASSPDLAGEQYF
.	.	TRBJ1-1	TRBV18	TGTGCCAGCTCACCATTCGGGGGTAACACTGAAGCTTTCTTT	CASSPFGGNTEAFF
.	.	TRBJ1-2	TRBV29-1	TGCAGCGTTGAAGTCGGCAGGGGATATGGCTACACCTTC	CSVEVGRGYGYTF
TRBD2	.	TRBJ2-1	TRBV7-3	TGTGCCAGCAGCTCCCCCCTAGCGGCGTACAATGAGCAGTTCTTC	CASSSPLAAYNEQFF